Listed here are 20 T cell receptor beta chains from one sample, sequenced in a study of graft-versus-host responses after intestinal transplantation. Sequenced by immunoSEQ multiplex PCR; TCRdb stores in-frame clones only, minus some. The table shows some 70,000 clones, with 92% occurring only once. The sample consisted of bone marrow, taken 734 days after intestinal transplantation. These receptor sequences come from a human patient who received an intestinal transplant, so some T cells may come from the graft donor.

The gene calls are TRBV5-6 and TRBJ2-1; D not resolved. Trimming pared 1 base from V and 5 bases from J, leaving 10 bases between. There are 14 residues in the CDR3. Per the germline V gene, CDR1 is SGHDT and CDR2 is YYEEEE. CDR3 bases: TGTGCCAGCAGCTTGCTCGCAGCGAACAATGAGCAGTTCTTC. Residues: CASSLLAANNEQFF.

This sequence joins TRBV7-9 and TRBJ1-2, with 10 bases fitting TRBD1. V gave up 5 bases and J gave up 5 bases; unmatched junction bases: 8. The CDR3 totals 15 residues. The germline gives CDR1 SEHNR, CDR2 FQNEAQ (reference sequence). CDR3 in amino acids: CASSPGQGMRYGYTF. The DNA of the CDR3 is TGTGCCAGCAGCCCGGGACAGGGGATGAGATATGGCTACACCTTC.

The chain combines TRBV6-1 with TRBJ2-1, with 7 bases identical to TRBD2. This CDR3 has 12 amino acids. Losses at the gene ends were 7 bases for V and 7 bases for J; bases not matched to a gene: 4. Germline CDR1 and CDR2: MNHNS and SASEGT. This chain's CDR3 is CASTLAGNEQFF. CDR3 coding DNA: TGTGCCAGCACCTTAGCGGGTAATGAGCAGTTCTTC.

The chain couples TRBV9 to TRBJ1-1; 7 bases are a match to TRBD1. V trimming: 2 bases; J trimming: 3 bases; junction bases outside the gene matches: 4. From germline, CDR1 is SGDLS and CDR2 YYNGEE. The CDR3 runs to 14 residues. The CDR3 sequence is CASSVGQGDTEAFF. CDR3 DNA sequence: TGTGCCAGCAGCGTGGGTCAGGGGGACACTGAAGCTTTCTTT.

The chain combines TRBV5-4 with TRBJ1-6; 8 nucleotides agree with TRBD1. CDR1 is SGHNT and CDR2 is YYREEE in the germline V gene (reference sequence). Trimming took 0 bases from V and 7 from J; bases not matched to a gene: 3. The CDR3 length is 15 residues. The CDR3 reads CASSLVQGANSPLHF. The DNA of the CDR3 is TGTGCCAGCAGCTTGGTTCAGGGGGCAAATTCACCCCTCCACTTT.

CDR3 amino acids: CASSLGGLNSGNTIYF. CDR3 nucleotide sequence: TGTGCCAGCAGCTTGGGAGGCCTCAACTCTGGAAACACCATATATTTT. The J gene is TRBJ1-3, the V gene TRBV5-4, with D unresolved. The germline gives CDR1 SGHNT, CDR2 YYREEE (reference sequence). The V end lost 0 bases, the J end lost 0 bases, and 10 bases lay between the germline ends. The CDR3 totals 16 residues. The entire variable domain, with the rest obtained from reference TRBV5-4 and TRBJ1-3, is as follows: ETGVTQSPTHLIKTRGQQVTLRCSSQSGHNTVSWYQQALGQGPQFIFQYYREEENGRGNFPPRFSGLQFPNYSSELNVNALELDDSALYLCASSLGGLNSGNTIYFGEGSWLTVV.

The V call is TRBV19, the J call TRBJ1-1, with D perhaps matching TRBD1 (6 bases). The CDR3 covers 14 residues. CDR1 LNHDA and CDR2 SQIVND come from the germline V gene (reference sequence). V was trimmed by 10 bases and J by 5 bases, leaving 20 bases between them. This CDR3 reads CATPGGGAVTEAFF. CDR3 bases: TGTGCCACCCCCGGGGGGGGCGCGGTAACTGAAGCTTTCTTT.

The genes are TRBV29-1 and TRBJ2-7; possible D gene TRBD1, 5 bases. Trimming pared 4 bases from V and 1 base from J, leaving 11 bases between. The germline V gene has CDR1 SQVTM and CDR2 ANQGSEA. The CDR3 runs 13 residues. CDR3: CSVVSRASYEQYF. In DNA form, the CDR3 reads TGCAGCGTTGTCAGCAGGGCGTCCTACGAGCAGTACTTC.

The gene calls are TRBV10-3 and TRBJ2-7; TRBD1 is a possible D gene (5 bases). Germline-derived CDR1 and CDR2 are ENHRY and SYGVKD. V was trimmed by 3 bases and J by 2 bases, leaving 8 bases between them. The CDR3 is made up of 13 amino acids. The CDR3 loop is CAISETGAYEQYF. Written as DNA, the CDR3 is TGTGCCATCAGTGAAACAGGAGCCTACGAGCAGTACTTC.

The table lists this clone with a count of one. The rearrangement links TRBV18 to TRBJ1-2, with D possibly TRBD1 on 5 matching bases. The V end lost 0 bases, the J end lost 3 bases, and 5 bases lay between the germline ends. Germline V lookup: CDR1 KGHSH, CDR2 LQKENI. CDR3 length: 13 amino acids. The CDR3 reads CASSPPQDYGYTF. DNA for the CDR3: TGTGCCAGCTCACCACCACAGGACTATGGCTACACCTTC. Drawing the rest from reference TRBV18 and TRBJ1-2, the complete variable domain is NAGVMQNPRHLVRRRGQEARLRCSPMKGHSHVYWYRQLPEEGLKFMVYLQKENIIDESGMPKERFSAEFPKEGPSILRIQQVVRGDSAAYFCASSPPQDYGYTFGSGTRLTVV.

This chain connects TRBV5-1 to TRBJ2-5; 7 bases are shared with TRBD1. Germline CDR1 reads SGHRS; CDR2 reads YFSETQ. The CDR3 contains 15 residues. V lost 3 bases to trimming and J lost 3 bases; unmatched junction nucleotides: 8. CDR3: CASSSTGTAKETQYF. Here the CDR3 DNA reads TGCGCCAGCAGCTCCACCGGGACAGCAAAAGAGACCCAGTACTTC.

The chain uses TRBV6-5 and TRBJ1-6, with 11 positions matching TRBD1. CDR3 length: 13 residues. Germline V gene data show CDR1 as MNHEY and CDR2 as SVGAGI. V lost 10 bases to trimming and J lost 7 bases; unmatched junction nucleotides: 3. CDR3: CATRDRGNSPLHF. In DNA, the CDR3 is TGTGCCACCCGGGACAGGGGGAATTCACCCCTCCACTTT.

V gene TRBV7-9 combines with J gene TRBJ2-1; 10 nucleotides line up with TRBD2. This CDR3 spans 15 amino acids. V shed 6 bases, J shed 5 bases, and the junction held 7 bases outside the gene matches. CDR1 SEHNR and CDR2 FQNEAQ come from the germline V gene (reference sequence). The CDR3 protein is CASSPGTSANNEQFF. The CDR3 DNA is TGTGCCAGCAGTCCCGGGACTAGCGCAAACAATGAGCAGTTCTTC.

The chain recombines TRBV28 with TRBJ2-3; TRBD2 matches at 11 bases. The length of the CDR3 is 14 residues. Germline V gene sequence: CDR1 MDHEN, CDR2 SYDVKM. V shed 8 bases and J 2 bases; nucleotides not matched to a gene: 3. CDR3 region: CASLTSGNTDTQYF. The CDR3 DNA is TGTGCCAGCCTGACTAGCGGGAACACAGATACGCAGTATTTT.

The chain has TRBV30 and TRBJ1-1; the D is unclear. The CDR3 has 13 amino acids. The germline CDR1 and CDR2 sequences are GTSNPN and SVGIG (reference sequence). V lost 1 base to trimming and J lost 0 bases, with 6 bases between them. This CDR3 is CAWSGTMNTEAFF. In DNA form, the CDR3 reads TGTGCCTGGAGTGGCACTATGAACACTGAAGCTTTCTTT.

A few counts support this clone. This CDR3 reads CSVVRGPGELFF. The CDR3 coding sequence is TGCAGCGTTGTCAGGGGGCCCGGGGAGCTGTTTTTT. V gene TRBV29-1 combines with J gene TRBJ2-2, with TRBD1 matching over 8 bases. Germline lookup yields CDR1 SQVTM and CDR2 ANQGSEA. The CDR3 has 12 residues. V was clipped by 4 bases and J by 6 bases; unmatched bases: 1.

The CDR3 sequence is CASSRTQIWGEASPLHF. The CDR3 DNA sequence: TGTGCCAGCAGCCGCACACAGATATGGGGCGAAGCTTCACCCCTCCACTTT. The chain employs TRBV7-6 and TRBJ1-6; TRBD1 is a possible D gene (5 bases). Per germline, CDR1 SGHVS and CDR2 FNYEAQ. V lost 5 bases and J lost 9, with 23 bases in between. The CDR3 covers 17 residues.

This chain joins TRBV19 and TRBJ1-5; D perhaps matches TRBD1 (5 bases). Germline CDR1 LNHDA, CDR2 SQIVND (reference sequence). This CDR3 region has 15 residues. The V gene lost 1 base and the J gene lost 3 bases, with 10 bases spanning the gap. The CDR3, as DNA: TGTGCCAGTAGTATAGGAAGACAGCTCAATCAGCCCCAGCATTTT. This encodes CASSIGRQLNQPQHF.

This rearrangement joins TRBV7-3 to TRBJ2-1; D call uncertain. CDR3 length: 13 amino acids. V shed 2 bases and J shed 8 bases, with 10 bases lying between them. Per germline, CDR1 SGHTA and CDR2 FQGTGA. The CDR3, as DNA: TGTGCCAGCAGCTTATCCCCAGCCGATGAGCAGTTCTTC. It is translated as CASSLSPADEQFF. Using reference TRBV7-3 and TRBJ2-1 for the parts outside the CDR3, the full variable domain is GAGVSQTPSNKVTEKGKYVELRCDPISGHTALYWYRQSLGQGPEFLIYFQGTGAADDSGLPNDRFFAVRPEGSVSTLKIQRTERGDSAVYLCASSLSPADEQFFGPGTRLTVL.

CDR3 region: CASSLFYRGDRQNTEAFF. CDR3 DNA: TGTGCCAGCAGCTTATTTTATCGGGGGGACAGACAGAACACTGAAGCTTTCTTT. V and J are TRBV11-2 and TRBJ1-1, with 7 bases matching TRBD1. This CDR3 region has 18 residues. CDR1 SGHAT and CDR2 FQNNGV come from the germline V gene. Trimming removed 2 bases from V and 1 base from J; junction bases left unmatched: 13.